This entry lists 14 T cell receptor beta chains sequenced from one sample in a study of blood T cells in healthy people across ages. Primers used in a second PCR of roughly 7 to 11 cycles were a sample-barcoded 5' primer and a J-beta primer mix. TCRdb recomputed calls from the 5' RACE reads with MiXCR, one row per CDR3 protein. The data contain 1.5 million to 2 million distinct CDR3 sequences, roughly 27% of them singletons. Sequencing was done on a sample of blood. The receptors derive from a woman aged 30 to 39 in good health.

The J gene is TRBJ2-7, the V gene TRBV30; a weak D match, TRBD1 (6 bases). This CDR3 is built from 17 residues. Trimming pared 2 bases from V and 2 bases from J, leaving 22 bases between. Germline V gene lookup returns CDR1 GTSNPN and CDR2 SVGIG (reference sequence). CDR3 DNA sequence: TGTGCCTGGAGTCCCCCTCGGACAGCCCCGCGCCCCTACGAGCAGTACTTC. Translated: CAWSPPRTAPRPYEQYF.

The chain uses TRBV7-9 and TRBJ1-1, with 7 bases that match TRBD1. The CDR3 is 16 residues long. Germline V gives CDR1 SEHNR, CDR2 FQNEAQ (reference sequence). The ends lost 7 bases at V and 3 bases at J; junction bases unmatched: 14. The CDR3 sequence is CASNEGAPEDDTEAFF. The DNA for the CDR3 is TGTGCCAGCAACGAGGGGGCCCCCGAGGACGACACTGAAGCTTTCTTT.

CDR3 sequence (DNA): TGTGCCAGCAGTTACTCGTCGACGGCAACTAATGAAAAACTGTTTTTT. Encoded protein: CASSYSSTATNEKLFF. The chain uses TRBV6-5 and TRBJ1-4; D uncertain. The CDR3 covers 16 residues. Germline V gene lookup returns CDR1 MNHEY and CDR2 SVGAGI. V gave up 0 bases and J gave up 0 bases, with 8 bases separating them.

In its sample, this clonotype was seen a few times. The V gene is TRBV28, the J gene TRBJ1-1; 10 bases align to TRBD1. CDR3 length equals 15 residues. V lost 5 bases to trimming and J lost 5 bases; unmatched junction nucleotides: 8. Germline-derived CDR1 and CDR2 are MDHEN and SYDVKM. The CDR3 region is CASSPRGQGLTEAFF. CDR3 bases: TGTGCCAGCAGTCCCCGGGGACAGGGGCTTACTGAAGCTTTCTTT. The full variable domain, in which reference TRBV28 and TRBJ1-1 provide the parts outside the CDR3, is DVKVTQSSRYLVKRTGEKVFLECVQDMDHENMFWYRQDPGLGLRLIYFSYDVKMKEKGDIPEGYSVSREKKERFSLILESASTNQTSMYLCASSPRGQGLTEAFFGQGTRLTVV.

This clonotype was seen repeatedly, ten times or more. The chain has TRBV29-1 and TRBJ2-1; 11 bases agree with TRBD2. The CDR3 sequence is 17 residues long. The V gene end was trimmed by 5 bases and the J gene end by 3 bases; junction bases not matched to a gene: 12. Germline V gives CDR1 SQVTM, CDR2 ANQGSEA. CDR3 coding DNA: TGCAGCGTTACACTAGCGGGGGCCCCAAAAAACTACAATGAGCAGTTCTTC. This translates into CSVTLAGAPKNYNEQFF.

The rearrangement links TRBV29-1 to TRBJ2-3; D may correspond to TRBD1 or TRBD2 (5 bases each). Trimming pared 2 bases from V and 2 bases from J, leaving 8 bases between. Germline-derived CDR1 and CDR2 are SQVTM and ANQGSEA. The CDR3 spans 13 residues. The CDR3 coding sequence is TGCAGCGTTGAACGGGACCCCACAGATACGCAGTATTTT. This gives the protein CSVERDPTDTQYF.

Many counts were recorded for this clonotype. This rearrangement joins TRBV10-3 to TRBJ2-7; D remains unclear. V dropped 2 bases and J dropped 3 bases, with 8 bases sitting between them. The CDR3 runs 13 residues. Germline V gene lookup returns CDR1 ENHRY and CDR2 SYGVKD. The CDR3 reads CAISETADYEQYF. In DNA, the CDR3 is TGTGCCATCAGTGAGACGGCAGACTACGAGCAGTACTTC.

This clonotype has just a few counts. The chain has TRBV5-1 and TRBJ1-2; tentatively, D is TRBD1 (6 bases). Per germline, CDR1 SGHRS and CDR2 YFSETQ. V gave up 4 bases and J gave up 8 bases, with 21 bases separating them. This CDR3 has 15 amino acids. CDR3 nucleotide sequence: TGCGCCAGCAGCCTTTCGGGTGGGGGGCAGAGAGGCTACACCTTC. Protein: CASSLSGGGQRGYTF.

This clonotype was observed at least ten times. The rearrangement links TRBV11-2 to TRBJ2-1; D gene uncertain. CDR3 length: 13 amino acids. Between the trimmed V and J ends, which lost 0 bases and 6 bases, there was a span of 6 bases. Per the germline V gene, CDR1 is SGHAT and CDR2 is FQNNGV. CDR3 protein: CASSLDYGNEQFF. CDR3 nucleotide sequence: TGTGCCAGCAGCTTAGATTATGGCAATGAGCAGTTCTTC.

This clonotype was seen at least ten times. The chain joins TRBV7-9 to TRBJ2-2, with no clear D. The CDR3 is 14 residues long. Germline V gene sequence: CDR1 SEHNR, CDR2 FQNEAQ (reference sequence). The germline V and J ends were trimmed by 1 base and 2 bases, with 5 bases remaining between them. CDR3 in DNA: TGTGCCAGCAGCTTAGAAGTTAACACCGGGGAGCTGTTTTTT. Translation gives CASSLEVNTGELFF.

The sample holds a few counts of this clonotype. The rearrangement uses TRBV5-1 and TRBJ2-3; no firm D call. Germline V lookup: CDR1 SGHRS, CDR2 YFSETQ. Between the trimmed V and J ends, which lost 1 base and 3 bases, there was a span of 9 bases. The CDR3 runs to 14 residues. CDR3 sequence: CASSLSDPTDTQYF. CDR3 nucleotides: TGCGCCAGCAGCTTGTCTGATCCTACAGATACGCAGTATTTT.

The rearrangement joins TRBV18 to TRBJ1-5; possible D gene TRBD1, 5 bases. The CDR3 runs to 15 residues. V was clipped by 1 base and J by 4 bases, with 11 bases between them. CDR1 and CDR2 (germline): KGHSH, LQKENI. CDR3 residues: CASSPQGGANQPQHF. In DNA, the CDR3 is TGTGCCAGCTCACCACAGGGAGGGGCAAATCAGCCCCAGCATTTT.

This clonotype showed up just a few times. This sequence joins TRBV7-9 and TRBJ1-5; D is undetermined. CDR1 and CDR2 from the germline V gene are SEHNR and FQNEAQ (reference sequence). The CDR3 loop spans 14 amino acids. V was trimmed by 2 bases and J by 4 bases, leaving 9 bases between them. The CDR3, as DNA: TGTGCCAGCAGCTTAAACGGCCGAAATCAGCCCCAGCATTTT. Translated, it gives CASSLNGRNQPQHF.

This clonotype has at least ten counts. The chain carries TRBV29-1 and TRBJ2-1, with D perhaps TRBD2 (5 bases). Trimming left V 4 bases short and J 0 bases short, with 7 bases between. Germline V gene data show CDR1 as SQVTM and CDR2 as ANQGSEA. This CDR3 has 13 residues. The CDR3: CSVGRGSYNEQFF. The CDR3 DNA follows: TGCAGCGTTGGACGGGGCTCCTACAATGAGCAGTTCTTC.